This is a list of T cell receptor beta chains from one sample in a study of cytomegalovirus exposure and HLA in healthy donors. TCRdb's copy holds only in-frame clones and misses some; the assay was immunoSEQ multiplex PCR. In the table there are 100,000 to 150,000 clones, approximately 95% of which are singletons. The specimen was PBMCs. The source is a man younger than 30 in good health and CMV-seronegative. Both conserved end residues are part of each CDR3. Each record gives: CDR3 length, D gene, J gene, clone size, V gene, CDR3 protein, CDR3 DNA. The D gene is left open where the match is weak. Size tells how often a clone was seen (once, few, many) or the class of an expanded clone, and some rows leave it out.

>13|NA|TRBJ1-1|NA|TRBV5-1
CASSTELNTEAFF
TGCGCCAGCTCGACAGAATTGAACACTGAAGCTTTCTTT
>13|NA|TRBJ1-4|NA|TRBV30
CAWDTSTNEKLFF
TGTGCCTGGGACACTTCAACTAATGAAAAACTGTTTTTT
>14|NA|TRBJ2-7|NA|TRBV19
CASTPGTEGYEQYF
TGTGCCAGTACCCCGGGGACGGAGGGCTACGAGCAGTACTTC
>10|NA|TRBJ1-4|NA|TRBV7-9
CASSGDYLFF
TGTGCCAGCAGCGGGGACTATCTGTTTTTT
>15|TRBD1|TRBJ2-5|NA|TRBV28
CASSFGQGAWETQYF
TGTGCCAGCAGTTTTGGACAGGGGGCATGGGAGACCCAGTACTTC
>15|NA|TRBJ1-4|NA|TRBV9
CASSSKGVVVEKLFF
TGTGCCAGCAGCTCTAAGGGGGTAGTTGTGGAAAAACTGTTTTTT
>17|TRBD2|TRBJ2-5|NA|TRBV7-9
CASTDFEAGEEQETQYF
TGTGCCAGCACCGATTTCGAGGCGGGAGAAGAACAAGAGACCCAGTACTTC
>15|NA|TRBJ1-3|NA|TRBV11-2
CASSLESVKGNTIYF
TGTGCCAGCAGCTTAGAGTCAGTTAAAGGAAACACCATATATTTT
>19|TRBD2|TRBJ2-7|NA|TRBV18
CASSTTGTSGRSLLYEQYF
TGTGCCAGCTCGACGACCGGGACTAGCGGGAGGTCATTGCTCTACGAGCAGTACTTC
>15|NA|TRBJ2-5|NA|TRBV6-5
CASSYAQGGQETQYF
TGTGCCAGCAGTTACGCACAGGGGGGGCAAGAGACCCAGTACTTC
>16|NA|TRBJ2-6|once|TRBV4-2
CASSQSDRTGANVLTF
TGTGCCAGCAGCCAATCCGACAGGACTGGGGCCAACGTCCTGACTTTC
>14|TRBD2|TRBJ2-7|NA|TRBV10-2
CATLGAGGVYEQYF
TGCGCCACCCTGGGGGCGGGAGGAGTCTACGAGCAGTACTTC
>15|TRBD2|TRBJ2-1|NA|TRBV11-3
CASSPTAGVYNEQFF
TGTGCCAGCAGCCCAACAGCGGGAGTTTACAATGAGCAGTTCTTC
>18|NA|TRBJ2-7|NA|TRBV5-1
CASSLVVTRTGGNYEQYF
TGCGCCAGCAGCTTAGTGGTGACTCGAACGGGCGGGAACTACGAGCAGTACTTC
>14|NA|TRBJ1-5|NA|TRBV5-6
CASSLGTRNQPQHF
TGTGCCAGCAGCCTGGGGACTCGTAATCAGCCCCAGCATTTT
>13|TRBD2|TRBJ2-1|NA|TRBV2
CASSASGSNEQFF
TGTGCCAGCAGTGCTAGCGGGAGTAATGAGCAGTTCTTC
>14|TRBD1|TRBJ2-7|NA|TRBV5-4
CASSWGQGDYEQYF
TGTGCCAGCAGCTGGGGACAGGGCGACTACGAGCAGTACTTC
>14|NA|TRBJ2-7|NA|TRBV7-2
CASSPTGNSYEQYF
TGTGCCAGCAGCCCGACCGGGAATTCCTACGAGCAGTACTTC
>14|TRBD2|TRBJ2-7|NA|TRBV7-2
CASSLAPSGVEQYF
TGTGCCAGCAGCTTAGCGCCTAGCGGGGTCGAGCAGTACTTC
>12|TRBD1|TRBJ1-4|few|TRBV6-6
CASKTGNEKLFF
TGTGCCAGCAAGACAGGGAATGAAAAACTGTTTTTT
>19|NA|TRBJ1-5|NA|TRBV4-1
CASSQDPPSAHYSNQPQHF
TGCGCCAGCAGCCAAGATCCCCCCTCTGCACATTATAGCAATCAGCCCCAGCATTTT
>13|NA|TRBJ1-1|NA|TRBV10-3
CAIRKAMNTEAFF
TGTGCCATCAGGAAAGCGATGAACACTGAAGCTTTCTTT
>17|TRBD2|TRBJ2-2|NA|TRBV11-2
CATGRLAGLGSFGELFF
TGTGCCACCGGTCGGCTAGCGGGACTTGGGTCGTTCGGGGAGCTGTTTTTT
>15|NA|TRBJ1-2|NA|TRBV5-1
CASSLEGERVYGYTF
TGCGCCAGCAGCTTGGAGGGGGAAAGAGTCTATGGCTACACCTTC
>15|TRBD1|TRBJ2-7|NA|TRBV6-1
CASSDSGTGWYEQYF
TGTGCCAGCAGTGATTCCGGGACAGGGTGGTACGAGCAGTACTTC
>17|NA|TRBJ2-2|NA|TRBV7-6
CASSLALSGLNTGELFF
TGTGCCAGCAGCTTAGCGCTGAGCGGGCTTAACACCGGGGAGCTGTTTTTT
>16|NA|TRBJ1-2|NA|TRBV7-2
CASSLDSRITNYGYTF
TGTGCCAGCAGCTTAGACTCGAGGATTACTAACTATGGCTACACCTTC